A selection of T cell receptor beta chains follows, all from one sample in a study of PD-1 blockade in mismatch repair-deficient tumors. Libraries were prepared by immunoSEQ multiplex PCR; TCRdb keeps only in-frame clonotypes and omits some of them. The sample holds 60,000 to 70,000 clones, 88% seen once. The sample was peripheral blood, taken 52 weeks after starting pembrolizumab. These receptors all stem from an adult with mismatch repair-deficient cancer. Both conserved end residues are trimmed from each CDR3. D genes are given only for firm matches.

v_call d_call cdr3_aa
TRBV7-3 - ASSLVGGGNTEAF
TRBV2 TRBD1 ASSETGAGEKLF
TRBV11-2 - ASSLGPVAKNIQY
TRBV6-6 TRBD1 ASSYRRGRPYEKLF
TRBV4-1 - ASSHPSGSYNEQF
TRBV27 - ASSLSGSSYNEQF
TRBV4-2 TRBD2 ASSPGLWVGEQY
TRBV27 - ASSPHSGSNYGYT
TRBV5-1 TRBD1 ASSPPGQGADTQY
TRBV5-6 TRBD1 ASLGQGSYEQY
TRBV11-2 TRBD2 ASSPTSGGYEQY
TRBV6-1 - ASSDGGGNQPQH
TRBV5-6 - ASSLAGKGDQPQH
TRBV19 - ASLSSYNEQF
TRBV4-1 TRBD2 ASSQGGGTSYEQY
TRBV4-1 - ASSQSLGTRSYEQY
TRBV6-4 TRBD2 ASSDSYPTGRVDGTDTQY
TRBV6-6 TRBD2 ASSRLAGVLDTQY
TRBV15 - ATSRGQRPYEQY
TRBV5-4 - ASSLERSSYEQY
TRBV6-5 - ASRQLGLNNEQF
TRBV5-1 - ASSLWLAETQY
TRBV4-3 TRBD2 ASSQGLAGGDEQF
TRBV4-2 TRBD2 ASSHPPGLAGGTQY
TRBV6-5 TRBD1 ASSLDRGVYGYT
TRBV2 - ASLGGVNGYT
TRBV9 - ASSVAAGNTIY
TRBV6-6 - ASSLPGNEQY
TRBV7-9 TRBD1 ASSLGGQGAINYGYT
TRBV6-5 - ASRLSGTAGNTIY
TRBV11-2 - ASSLAYTGELF
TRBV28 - ASSLGPGGTEAF
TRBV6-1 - ASSVSRTINTEAF
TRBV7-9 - ASSPAQDGPGDEQF
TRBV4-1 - ASSLYRGNEQF
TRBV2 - ASSVNDYEQY
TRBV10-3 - AISGTPDQNEQF
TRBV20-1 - SAREVEEQF
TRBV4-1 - ASSQVLTGGAYEQY
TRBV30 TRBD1 AWSAWTGNVQY
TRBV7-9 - ASSLALGRLYEQY
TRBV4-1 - ASSHLTSGNTIY
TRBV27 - ASSPRLRGAGANVLT
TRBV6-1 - ASTQGWEKLF
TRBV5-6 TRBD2 ASSPGLAGGYEQY
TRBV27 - ASRNHADTQY
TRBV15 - ATSRKRVDGSNQPQH
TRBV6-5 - ASKLGRSGGTEAF
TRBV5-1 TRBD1 ASSALGGGETQY
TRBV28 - ASSLMTEDGYT
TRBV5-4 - ASSLGGRSLDTQY
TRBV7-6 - ASSPLGGSGSYEQY
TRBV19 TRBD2 ASSIAAIAGKASTDTQY
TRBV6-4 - ASSDSAGGTEAF
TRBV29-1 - SVELRDNEQF
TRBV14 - ASSQVRGAETQY
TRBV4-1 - ASSQESGGPGDTQY
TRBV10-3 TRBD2 AISESKREITGELF
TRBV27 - ASSFRGTTTNEKLF
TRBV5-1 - ASSLTRGEQY